The 15 T cell receptor beta chains reported below all come from one sample, sequenced in a study of Ad26.COV2.S vaccination and SARS-CoV-2 variants. Treatment: around 19 received Ad26.COV2.S at low or high dose, single or two shots; about 5 received placebo; per-sample allocation not given. Sampling took place 63 days after the first vaccine or placebo injection. Profiling relied on immunoSEQ multiplex PCR, and the TCRdb table lists in-frame clones only, not all of them. The table has some 240,000 clones, roughly 85% seen once. The sample in question was peripheral blood, obtained in a trial of Ad26.COV2.S vaccine versus placebo. These receptor sequences come from a person between 18 and 65 years old who received the Ad26.COV2.S COVID-19 vaccine or a placebo.

The V gene is TRBV24-1, the J gene TRBJ2-5; D gene uncertain. Deletions cut 2 bases from V and 1 base from J, with 19 bases between. The germline gives CDR1 KGHDR, CDR2 SFDVKD. This CDR3 is built from 18 residues. The CDR3 DNA reads as TGTGCCACCAGTGATTCTATCCTTAGAATGCGTGCCCAAGAGACCCAGTACTTC. It translates to CATSDSILRMRAQETQYF.

This clone was picked up a small number of times. The chain carries TRBV30 and TRBJ1-5, with D perhaps TRBD1 (5 bases). The germline gives CDR1 GTSNPN, CDR2 SVGIG (reference sequence). V lost 0 bases and J lost 2, with 14 bases in between. The CDR3 length is 16 residues. The CDR3 DNA follows: TGTGCCTGGAGTGTTGGGACCTCGAAGGGCAATCAGCCCCAGCATTTT. Amino acid sequence: CAWSVGTSKGNQPQHF. Full variable domain (rest looked up from reference TRBV30 and TRBJ1-5): SQTIHQWPATLVQPVGSPLSLECTVEGTSNPNLYWYRQAAGRGLQLLFYSVGIGQISSEVPQNLSASRPQDRQFILSSKKLLLSDSGFYLCAWSVGTSKGNQPQHFGDGTRLSIL.

The J gene is TRBJ2-2, the V gene TRBV7-2, with D possibly TRBD1 on 6 matching bases. V lost 7 bases to trimming and J lost 5 bases, with 14 bases between them. The CDR3 length is 14 residues. From germline, CDR1 is SGHTA and CDR2 FQGNSA. CDR3 coding DNA: TGTGCCAGCAAAAGCGGACAGTCGACCGGGGAGCTGTTTTTT. It encodes CASKSGQSTGELFF.

The chain has TRBV7-2 and TRBJ1-1, with D perhaps matching TRBD1 (5 bases). CDR3 size: 13 residues. V was trimmed by 2 bases and J by 5 bases, leaving 9 bases between them. Germline V gene sequence: CDR1 SGHTA, CDR2 FQGNSA. CDR3 sequence: CASSLQGGTEAFF. Written as DNA, the CDR3 is TGTGCCAGCAGCTTACAGGGAGGGACTGAAGCTTTCTTT. Filled out from reference TRBV7-2 and TRBJ1-1, the complete variable domain reads GAGVSQSPSNKVTEKGKDVELRCDPISGHTALYWYRQSLGQGLEFLIYFQGNSAPDKSGLPSDRFSAERTGGSVSTLTIQRTQQEDSAVYLCASSLQGGTEAFFGQGTRLTVV.

The gene calls are TRBV30 and TRBJ1-6; D unclear. From germline, CDR1 is GTSNPN and CDR2 SVGIG (reference sequence). The CDR3 spans 12 residues. The V end lost 0 bases, the J end lost 11 bases, and 8 bases lay between the germline ends. CDR3 in amino acids: CAWSVLGTPLHF. CDR3 nucleotides: TGTGCCTGGAGTGTACTTGGGACACCCCTCCACTTT.

In DNA form, the CDR3 reads TGTGGGGGAATTTACACTGAAGCTTTCTTT. This translates into CGGIYTEAFF. The rearrangement uses TRBV30 and TRBJ1-1; D remains unclear. In germline, CDR1 is GTSNPN, CDR2 SVGIG (reference sequence). There are 10 residues in the CDR3. The variable domain in full, with the rest retrieved from reference TRBV30 and TRBJ1-1, is SQTIHQWPATLVQPVGSPLSLECTVEGTSNPNLYWYRQAAGRGLQLLFYSVGIGQISSEVPQNLSASRPQDRQFILSSKKLLLSDSGFYLCGGIYTEAFFGQGTRLTVV.

The chain joins TRBV7-3 to TRBJ2-7; D is unresolved. The CDR3 loop spans 14 amino acids. V was shortened by 2 bases and J by 3 bases, with 11 bases between the two germline ends. Germline loops: CDR1 SGHTA, CDR2 FQGTGA. CDR3 coding DNA: TGTGCCAGCAGCTTAGCCGATGGGAACTACGAGCAGTACTTC. It translates to CASSLADGNYEQYF.

This chain connects TRBV4-2 to TRBJ1-5, with D hard to call. Looked up from germline, CDR1 is LGHNA and CDR2 is YNFKEQ. V dropped 0 bases and J dropped 2 bases, with 8 bases sitting between them. This CDR3 has 15 amino acids. The CDR3 here is CASSQDPARNQPQHF. Written as DNA, the CDR3 is TGTGCCAGCAGCCAAGATCCGGCCCGCAATCAGCCCCAGCATTTT.

The chain links TRBV19 to TRBJ1-3; 9 bases are a match to TRBD1. Germline V gene sequence: CDR1 LNHDA, CDR2 SQIVND (reference sequence). The CDR3 is 15 amino acids. V shed 5 bases, J shed 4 bases, and the junction held 6 bases outside the gene matches. The CDR3 nucleotides are TGTGCCAGTAGTTTCTGGACAGGGGTAGGAAACACCATATATTTT. This sequence encodes CASSFWTGVGNTIYF.

The V call is TRBV19, the J call TRBJ1-3; D is undetermined. The CDR3 contains 13 residues. The V end was cut by 4 bases, the J end by 2 bases, with 6 bases between. Germline CDR1 reads LNHDA; CDR2 reads SQIVND (reference sequence). As DNA, the CDR3 is TGTGCCAGTAGTAATAATCCTGGAAACACCATATATTTT. This codes for CASSNNPGNTIYF.

The chain combines TRBV15 with TRBJ1-4; 11 positions match TRBD1. Germline V gives CDR1 LNHNV, CDR2 YYDKDF (reference sequence). V was clipped by 4 bases and J by 8 bases; unmatched bases: 3. The CDR3 spans 14 residues. CDR3 amino acids: CATSTDRGLEKLFF. In DNA, the CDR3 is TGTGCCACCAGCACGGACAGGGGGCTCGAAAAACTGTTTTTT.

The rearrangement uses TRBV30 and TRBJ2-1; no clear D. V dropped 0 bases and J dropped 10 bases, with 10 bases sitting between them. Germline V gene data show CDR1 as GTSNPN and CDR2 as SVGIG (reference sequence). This CDR3 is built from 12 residues. The CDR3 loop is CAWSVRGREQFF. CDR3 nucleotides: TGTGCCTGGAGTGTACGCGGTAGGGAGCAGTTCTTC.

Only a few counts were recorded for this clone. The chain carries TRBV6-5 and TRBJ2-7, with 8 bases fitting TRBD1. V shed 5 bases and J 6 bases; nucleotides not matched to a gene: 6. CDR3 length equals 13 residues. Germline CDR1 reads MNHEY; CDR2 reads SVGAGI. The CDR3 DNA reads TGTGCCAGCAGTCGCGGACAGGGCGCCGAGCAGTACTTC. This codes for CASSRGQGAEQYF.

The chain combines TRBV19 with TRBJ2-1; 12 nucleotides line up with TRBD1. The germline CDR1 and CDR2 sequences are LNHDA and SQIVND (reference sequence). J gave up 8 bases and V 5 bases, and 10 bases lay outside the gene matches. This CDR3 has 16 amino acids. CDR3 in amino acids: CASSSPGTGGGYEQFF. For the CDR3, the DNA is TGTGCCAGTAGTTCCCCCGGGACAGGGGGCGGCTATGAGCAGTTCTTC.

This clone was detected only once. The chain is built from TRBV5-5 and TRBJ2-6; D is undetermined. CDR3 size: 17 residues. V was trimmed by 0 bases and J by 0 bases, leaving 10 bases between them. CDR1 and CDR2 (germline): SGHKS, YYEKEE (reference sequence). In DNA form, the CDR3 reads TGTGCCAGCAGCTTGGGTGCCGCGGCCTCTGGGGCCAACGTCCTGACTTTC. Amino acid sequence: CASSLGAAASGANVLTF.